The rows below give T cell receptor beta chains drawn from one sample of a study of blood T cell repertoires in COVID-19. Produced via immunoSEQ multiplex PCR; TCRdb's table is partial and in-frame only. The sample holds around 150,000 clones; over 60% are singletons and the top ten take less than 4.5%. Input material: peripheral blood. Receptors originate from a woman older than 75 with acute or convalescent COVID-19. Both conserved end residues are part of each CDR3. The D gene is left open where the match is weak. Clone sizes are given selectively: once, few, many, or a class where the clone is expanded.

CDR3 DNA: TGTGCCAGCAGCTTAGGTCCCGGGGCTGGAAACACCATATATTTT; CDR3 protein: CASSLGPGAGNTIYF; V gene: TRBV11-2; J gene: TRBJ1-3; D gene: .; clone size: once
CDR3 DNA: TGTGCCAGCACTTTTGAGACAGCACGTAATTCACCCCTCCACTTT; CDR3 protein: CASTFETARNSPLHF; V gene: TRBV3-1/TRBV3-2; J gene: TRBJ1-6; D gene: .; clone size: few
CDR3 DNA: TGTGCCAGCAGCTTAGGGACAGGGGACGGCTATGGCTACACCTTC; CDR3 protein: CASSLGTGDGYGYTF; V gene: TRBV13; J gene: TRBJ1-2; D gene: TRBD1; clone size: .
CDR3 DNA: TGTGCCAGCAGTTCACACGGGACAGGGGGCTACGAGCAGTACTTC; CDR3 protein: CASSSHGTGGYEQYF; V gene: TRBV27; J gene: TRBJ2-7; D gene: TRBD1; clone size: .
CDR3 DNA: TGTGCCAGCAGTTCGACTAGCGCGACACAAGAGACCCAGTACTTC; CDR3 protein: CASSSTSATQETQYF; V gene: TRBV2; J gene: TRBJ2-5; D gene: TRBD2; clone size: few
CDR3 DNA: TGTGCCAGCAGTTACTCGCCATCTAAGAGTGAGCAGTTCTTC; CDR3 protein: CASSYSPSKSEQFF; V gene: TRBV6-5; J gene: TRBJ2-1; D gene: .; clone size: once
CDR3 DNA: TGTGCCAGTAGTCCGAGACAGGGTATGGGTACCGGGGAGCTGTTTTTT; CDR3 protein: CASSPRQGMGTGELFF; V gene: TRBV19; J gene: TRBJ2-2; D gene: TRBD1; clone size: few
CDR3 DNA: TGTGCCAGCGCCCCCGGGACAGGGGTTACAGATACGCAGTATTTT; CDR3 protein: CASAPGTGVTDTQYF; V gene: TRBV19; J gene: TRBJ2-3; D gene: TRBD1; clone size: .
CDR3 DNA: TGTGCCAGCAGTTTCACCGACGTAGCGGGATTTGATGAGCAGTTCTTC; CDR3 protein: CASSFTDVAGFDEQFF; V gene: TRBV6-5; J gene: TRBJ2-1; D gene: TRBD2; clone size: .
CDR3 DNA: TGCGCCAGCAGCCAGTCAGACACAGATACGCAGTATTTT; CDR3 protein: CASSQSDTDTQYF; V gene: TRBV5-1; J gene: TRBJ2-3; D gene: .; clone size: .
CDR3 DNA: TGTGCCAGCAGCTTAGGACTAGCGGGGGGAAAAGAGACCCAGTACTTC; CDR3 protein: CASSLGLAGGKETQYF; V gene: TRBV7-2; J gene: TRBJ2-5; D gene: TRBD2; clone size: few
CDR3 DNA: TGTGCCAGCAGTCCCCCGGGGGGCGCGGGTAACACTGAAGCTTTCTTT; CDR3 protein: CASSPPGGAGNTEAFF; V gene: TRBV6-6; J gene: TRBJ1-1; D gene: .; clone size: few
CDR3 DNA: TGTGCCTGCCGCGGCCGGATTGATGGCTACACCTTC; CDR3 protein: CACRGRIDGYTF; V gene: TRBV30; J gene: TRBJ1-2; D gene: .; clone size: .
CDR3 DNA: TGTGCCAGCAGTTCCTGGACAGGGGTTGGAAACACCATATATTTT; CDR3 protein: CASSSWTGVGNTIYF; V gene: TRBV6-5; J gene: TRBJ1-3; D gene: TRBD1; clone size: .
CDR3 DNA: TGTGCCAGCAGCCCGGACAGCAACACCATATATTTT; CDR3 protein: CASSPDSNTIYF; V gene: TRBV5-6; J gene: TRBJ1-3; D gene: .; clone size: .
CDR3 DNA: TGCGCCAGCAGCTTTGGAAGCCCAATACTAGCGGGAGGGTTAAATGAGCAGTTCTTC; CDR3 protein: CASSFGSPILAGGLNEQFF; V gene: TRBV5-1; J gene: TRBJ2-1; D gene: TRBD2; clone size: .
CDR3 DNA: TGTGCCAGTAGTATATTAGATAGTTATAATCAGCCCCAGCATTTT; CDR3 protein: CASSILDSYNQPQHF; V gene: TRBV19; J gene: TRBJ1-5; D gene: .; clone size: .
CDR3 DNA: TGTGCCAGCAGCTCGGGACAGTCCTACGAGCAGTACTTC; CDR3 protein: CASSSGQSYEQYF; V gene: TRBV11-3; J gene: TRBJ2-7; D gene: TRBD1; clone size: few
CDR3 DNA: TGTGCCAGCAGCCAACGAATTGTGACAGTGGGCGAAAAACTGTTTTTT; CDR3 protein: CASSQRIVTVGEKLFF; V gene: TRBV3-1/TRBV3-2; J gene: TRBJ1-4; D gene: .; clone size: once
CDR3 DNA: TGTGCCAGCAGGGGGACTAGCGGGTACAATGAGCAGTTCTTC; CDR3 protein: CASRGTSGYNEQFF; V gene: TRBV6-5; J gene: TRBJ2-1; D gene: TRBD2; clone size: .
CDR3 DNA: TGCAGCGTTGTTCCCGGACTCCAACGTGGTGGCTACACCTTC; CDR3 protein: CSVVPGLQRGGYTF; V gene: TRBV29-1; J gene: TRBJ1-2; D gene: .; clone size: .
CDR3 DNA: TGTGCCAGCAGTTCAATACAGGGGGTTTTTTCAAGACAGCCCCAGCATTTT; CDR3 protein: CASSSIQGVFSRQPQHF; V gene: TRBV27; J gene: TRBJ1-5; D gene: TRBD1; clone size: few
CDR3 DNA: TGTGCCAGCACCCGGGACAGGGGACTGAGCAACGGGGAGCTGTTTTTT; CDR3 protein: CASTRDRGLSNGELFF; V gene: TRBV5-6; J gene: TRBJ2-2; D gene: TRBD1; clone size: .
CDR3 DNA: TGTGCCAGCAGCCTACAGGGAATCGATCAGCCCCAGCATTTT; CDR3 protein: CASSLQGIDQPQHF; V gene: TRBV7-2; J gene: TRBJ1-5; D gene: .; clone size: .
CDR3 DNA: TGTGCCAGCCAGCGACAGGGGGGACCCTACGAGCAGTACTTC; CDR3 protein: CASQRQGGPYEQYF; V gene: TRBV2; J gene: TRBJ2-7; D gene: TRBD1; clone size: .
CDR3 DNA: TGTGCCAACGCGGGACTAGCGGGTTCGGAGTTCTTC; CDR3 protein: CANAGLAGSEFF; V gene: TRBV21-1; J gene: TRBJ2-1; D gene: .; clone size: .
CDR3 DNA: TGTGCCAGCAGCTTAACTAGCAAAATGGAGCAGTTCTTC; CDR3 protein: CASSLTSKMEQFF; V gene: TRBV7-3; J gene: TRBJ2-1; D gene: .; clone size: .
CDR3 DNA: TGTGCCAGCTCACCGGACAGCAGGTGGGGCACTGAAGCTTTCTTT; CDR3 protein: CASSPDSRWGTEAFF; V gene: TRBV18; J gene: TRBJ1-1; D gene: .; clone size: .
CDR3 DNA: TGTGCCAGCAGTAGGACAGGGGAGGGTAACATTCAGTACTTC; CDR3 protein: CASSRTGEGNIQYF; V gene: TRBV3-1/TRBV3-2; J gene: TRBJ2-4; D gene: TRBD1; clone size: .
CDR3 DNA: TGTGCCAGCACCTCAAGAAGCCCCCTTGGCTACACCTTC; CDR3 protein: CASTSRSPLGYTF; V gene: TRBV6-5; J gene: TRBJ1-2; D gene: .; clone size: .
CDR3 DNA: TGTGCCAGCAGCTTAGGTCCGGCGGGGGGGTGGCAGTTCTTC; CDR3 protein: CASSLGPAGGWQFF; V gene: TRBV7-6; J gene: TRBJ2-1; D gene: TRBD2; clone size: .
CDR3 DNA: TGTGCCAGCAGGGGCGGGGCCGTTGACGAGCAGTACTTC; CDR3 protein: CASRGGAVDEQYF; V gene: TRBV2; J gene: TRBJ2-7; D gene: .; clone size: .
CDR3 DNA: TGTGCCAGCCGAAAACAGGGGGGCACTGAAGCTTTCTTT; CDR3 protein: CASRKQGGTEAFF; V gene: TRBV7-2; J gene: TRBJ1-1; D gene: TRBD1; clone size: .
CDR3 DNA: TGCAGTGTCGAGGACAGCCGCGAAGCTTTCTTT; CDR3 protein: CSVEDSREAFF; V gene: TRBV20-1; J gene: TRBJ1-1; D gene: .; clone size: .
CDR3 DNA: TGTGCCAGCGGAGGGACAGTCAATAGCAATCAGCCCCAGCATTTT; CDR3 protein: CASGGTVNSNQPQHF; V gene: TRBV6-5; J gene: TRBJ1-5; D gene: TRBD1; clone size: few
CDR3 DNA: TGTGCCAGCAGTCGTCCAGTAAGCAATCAGGCCCAGCATTTT; CDR3 protein: CASSRPVSNQAQHF; V gene: TRBV5-8; J gene: TRBJ1-5; D gene: .; clone size: .
CDR3 DNA: TGTGCCAGCAGCTTAGCCGGGACAGGGGGCACTGAAGCTTTCTTT; CDR3 protein: CASSLAGTGGTEAFF; V gene: TRBV7-9; J gene: TRBJ1-1; D gene: TRBD1; clone size: few
CDR3 DNA: TGTGCCAGCAGCGTCCGGGAGCCTTGGTCGAACACTGAAGCTTTCTTT; CDR3 protein: CASSVREPWSNTEAFF; V gene: TRBV2; J gene: TRBJ1-1; D gene: .; clone size: once
CDR3 DNA: TGTGCCAGCAGAGATACAGGGGCCGGGGAGCTGTTTTTT; CDR3 protein: CASRDTGAGELFF; V gene: TRBV2; J gene: TRBJ2-2; D gene: TRBD1; clone size: few
CDR3 DNA: TGTGCCAGCAGCTTGGGACTAGCGGGACGCGAGCAGTACTTC; CDR3 protein: CASSLGLAGREQYF; V gene: TRBV3-1/TRBV3-2; J gene: TRBJ2-7; D gene: TRBD2; clone size: .
CDR3 DNA: TGTGCCAGCAGCCGAACAAAACGGGATGGCTCCTACGAGCAGTACTTC; CDR3 protein: CASSRTKRDGSYEQYF; V gene: TRBV4-2; J gene: TRBJ2-7; D gene: .; clone size: .
CDR3 DNA: TGTGCCGTCGGACGGAGGGAGGTGTACAATGAGCAGTTCTTC; CDR3 protein: CAVGRREVYNEQFF; V gene: TRBV19; J gene: TRBJ2-1; D gene: .; clone size: .
CDR3 DNA: TGTGCCTGGACGGCCTCGGGGAATCAGCCCCAGCATTTT; CDR3 protein: CAWTASGNQPQHF; V gene: TRBV30; J gene: TRBJ1-5; D gene: .; clone size: .
CDR3 DNA: TGTGCCAGCAGTCCCCCGGGGGGCAATCAGCCCCAGCATTTT; CDR3 protein: CASSPPGGNQPQHF; V gene: TRBV6-5; J gene: TRBJ1-5; D gene: .; clone size: few
CDR3 DNA: TGTGCCAGCAGCTTGGGCAGTAATTCACCCCTCCACTTT; CDR3 protein: CASSLGSNSPLHF; V gene: TRBV5-4; J gene: TRBJ1-6; D gene: .; clone size: .
CDR3 DNA: TGTGCCAGCAGTCCCGGGACAGGGAGACTAGCGGGAGGAGCAGGCGAGCAGTTCTTC; CDR3 protein: CASSPGTGRLAGGAGEQFF; V gene: TRBV6-2/TRBV6-3; J gene: TRBJ2-1; D gene: TRBD2; clone size: once
CDR3 DNA: TGCGCCAGCAGCCAAGGAGACAGGGGAGGCCAGCCCCAGCATTTT; CDR3 protein: CASSQGDRGGQPQHF; V gene: TRBV4-1; J gene: TRBJ1-5; D gene: TRBD1; clone size: .
CDR3 DNA: TGTGCCAGCCGAGAGGGTTTTGAAGCTTTCTTT; CDR3 protein: CASREGFEAFF; V gene: TRBV7-2; J gene: TRBJ1-1; D gene: .; clone size: .
CDR3 DNA: TGTGCCACCGAAGGGGGGGATGCAGATACGCAGTATTTT; CDR3 protein: CATEGGDADTQYF; V gene: TRBV24-1; J gene: TRBJ2-3; D gene: .; clone size: .
CDR3 DNA: TGTGCCAGCAGCCAAGGGACAGGGAGGAACAATGAGCAGTTCTTC; CDR3 protein: CASSQGTGRNNEQFF; V gene: TRBV3-1/TRBV3-2; J gene: TRBJ2-1; D gene: TRBD1; clone size: .
CDR3 DNA: TGTGCCAGCAGTTTAGGGGGCAGTCCAACAACGCCCCAGCATTTT; CDR3 protein: CASSLGGSPTTPQHF; V gene: TRBV27; J gene: TRBJ1-5; D gene: .; clone size: .
CDR3 DNA: TGTGCCAGCAGAGAGACAGGGAAGGAAAAACTGTTTTTT; CDR3 protein: CASRETGKEKLFF; V gene: TRBV12-3/TRBV12-4; J gene: TRBJ1-4; D gene: TRBD1; clone size: once
CDR3 DNA: TGTGCCAGCATTGGGGGGCGGGAGCGGCACAATGAGCAGTTCTTC; CDR3 protein: CASIGGRERHNEQFF; V gene: TRBV5-4; J gene: TRBJ2-1; D gene: .; clone size: .